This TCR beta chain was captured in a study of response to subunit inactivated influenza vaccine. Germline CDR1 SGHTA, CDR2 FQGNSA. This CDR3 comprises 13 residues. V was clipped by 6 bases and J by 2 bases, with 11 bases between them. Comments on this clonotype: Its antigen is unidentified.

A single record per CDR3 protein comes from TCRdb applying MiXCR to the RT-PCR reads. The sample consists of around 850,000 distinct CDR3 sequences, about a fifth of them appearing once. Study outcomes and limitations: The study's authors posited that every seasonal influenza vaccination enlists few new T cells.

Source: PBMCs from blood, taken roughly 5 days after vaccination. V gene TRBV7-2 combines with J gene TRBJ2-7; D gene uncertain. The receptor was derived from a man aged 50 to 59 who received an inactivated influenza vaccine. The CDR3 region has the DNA TGTGCCAGCAGTCCCTTTATGACCTACGAGCAGTACTTC. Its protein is CASSPFMTYEQYF.